These 21 T cell receptor beta chains originate from one sample sequenced in a study of CD8+CD57+ T cells in acquired aplastic anemia. Template material for TCR beta VDJ and CDR3 profiling consisted of genomic DNA. TCRdb independently ran MiXCR on the reads; one entry per CDR3 protein. Here the sample spans under 200,000 distinct CDR3 sequences, under 55% being singletons. It was patients with CD8+CD57+ cell expansion by flow cytometry who were chosen for sequencing. Sequenced input: sorted CD4+, CD8+, or CD8+CD57+ T cells (not recorded which) from PBMCs. The source is a human donor with aplastic anemia.

This chain uses TRBV7-3 with TRBJ2-2, with unresolved D. Germline V gene data show CDR1 as SGHTA and CDR2 as FQGTGA. V shed 2 bases and J shed 7 bases, with 8 bases lying between them. This CDR3 is built from 13 residues. DNA for the CDR3: TGTGCCAGCAGCTTAGCTTGGGTCGGGGAGCTGTTTTTT. Its translation: CASSLAWVGELFF.

The chain's CDR3 is CATTWTGGFKQPQHF. The CDR3 DNA reads TGTGCCACCACCTGGACAGGGGGCTTCAAGCAGCCCCAGCATTTT. The chain is built from TRBV24-1 and TRBJ1-5; 11 bases are shared with TRBD1. V dropped 8 bases and J dropped 7; count of bases not matched to a gene: 9. CDR1 and CDR2 from the germline V gene are KGHDR and SFDVKD. The CDR3 runs to 15 residues.

The chain has TRBV5-1 and TRBJ2-7, with 10 positions matching TRBD1. This CDR3 is 17 amino acids long. The germline gives CDR1 SGHRS, CDR2 YFSETQ. J was trimmed by 3 bases and V by 4 bases; bases with no gene match: 13. The CDR3 loop reads CASSGDSSGTGVYEQYF. The CDR3 DNA reads as TGCGCCAGCAGCGGGGATTCCTCCGGGACAGGGGTCTACGAGCAGTACTTC.

The chain recombines TRBV10-3 with TRBJ2-3; D remains unclear. Trimming stripped 2 bases from V and 1 base from J, with 4 bases between. The CDR3 runs 13 residues. The V gene's germline CDR1 is ENHRY and CDR2 SYGVKD. The CDR3, as DNA: TGTGCCATCAGTGAGCCCCGCACAGATACGCAGTATTTT. Its protein product is CAISEPRTDTQYF.

The chain employs TRBV19 and TRBJ2-1; D is ambiguous. V lost 3 bases to trimming and J lost 6 bases, with 9 bases between them. This CDR3 has 13 residues. Germline CDR1 reads LNHDA; CDR2 reads SQIVND (reference sequence). The CDR3 region has the DNA TGTGCCAGTAGTATTCGTGACTTCAATGAGCAGTTCTTC. It is translated as CASSIRDFNEQFF.

J is TRBJ2-7 and V is TRBV5-1; D is uncertain. The CDR3 is 13 residues long. The germline V gene has CDR1 SGHRS and CDR2 YFSETQ. With 0 bases removed from V and 3 bases from J, the gap between germline ends came to 7 bases. The CDR3: CASSLDQDYEQYF. The CDR3 bases are TGCGCCAGCAGCTTGGATCAGGACTACGAGCAGTACTTC.

This clonotype has ten or more counts. The rearrangement uses TRBV5-1 and TRBJ2-1; the match to TRBD1 covers 7 bases. Germline values: CDR1 SGHRS, CDR2 YFSETQ. The J segment lost 3 bases and the V segment lost 0 bases, leaving 3 bases of the junction unmatched. The CDR3 length is 15 residues. The CDR3 DNA follows: TGCGCCAGCAGCTTGGGGACAGGTGACTACAATGAGCAGTTCTTC. Translated, it gives CASSLGTGDYNEQFF.

This sequence joins TRBV7-9 and TRBJ1-1; no clear D. Germline V lookup: CDR1 SEHNR, CDR2 FQNEAQ (reference sequence). CDR3 length equals 12 residues. Trimming cost V 9 bases and J 8 bases, with 16 bases left between them. The CDR3 region has the DNA TGTGCCAGGAGACCAACAAGGGCCGAAGCTTTCTTT. Residues: CARRPTRAEAFF.

This clonotype was seen repeatedly, ten times or more. The CDR3 region is CASSEVAPSYEQYF. In DNA form, the CDR3 reads TGCGCCAGCAGTGAGGTTGCGCCTTCCTACGAGCAGTACTTC. This sequence joins TRBV10-2 and TRBJ2-7; no clear D. Trimming pared 2 bases from V and 1 base from J, leaving 9 bases between. The CDR3 spans 14 residues. CDR1 and CDR2 (germline): WSHSY, SAAADI.

This clonotype has just one count. The chain links TRBV29-1 to TRBJ1-6, with a weak D call TRBD1 (6 bases). Trimming took 5 bases from V and 5 from J, leaving 13 bases between them. The CDR3 spans 14 residues. CDR1 SQVTM and CDR2 ANQGSEA come from the germline V gene. As DNA, the CDR3 is TGCAGCGTTACAGGGACTGGGAATAATTCACCCCTCCACTTT. Amino acid sequence: CSVTGTGNNSPLHF.

A remark on this clonotype: A read error may explain this, as a much larger clone is one base away. This chain links TRBV11-2 with TRBJ2-1; D is ambiguous. CDR3 length: 15 residues. Germline V lookup: CDR1 SGHAT, CDR2 FQNNGV. The CDR3: CASGLGWVRRNEQFF. CDR3 DNA sequence: TGTGCCAGCGGCTTAGGGTGGGTGAGACGCAATGAGCAGTTCTTC.

A note on this clonotype: The junction departs from the called germline gene at one end, perhaps through a read error. This chain uses TRBV13 with TRBJ2-1; no definite D call. The germline V gene encodes CDR1 PRHDT and CDR2 FYEKMQ (reference sequence). The CDR3 runs to 12 residues. CDR3 bases: TGTGCCAGCAGTCTGCCCCCGGGTCCTTGGATCTTC. Amino acid sequence: CASSLPPGPWIF.

This clonotype appeared many times. The rearrangement uses TRBV12-5 and TRBJ1-1; the match to TRBD1 covers 8 bases. Per germline, CDR1 LGHNT and CDR2 FRNRAP. With V trimmed by 8 bases and J by 5 bases, 16 bases remained unmatched. The CDR3 has 16 amino acids. CDR3 sequence (DNA): TGTGCTAGTAAGGCGGACAGGGAATGGATGGGAACTGAAGCTTTCTTT. Translated: CASKADREWMGTEAFF. The whole variable domain, filled in from reference TRBV12-5 and TRBJ1-1, reads DARVTQTPRHKVTEMGQEVTMRCQPILGHNTVFWYRQTMMQGLELLAYFRNRAPLDDSGMPKDRFSAEMPDATLATLKIQPSEPRDSAVYFCASKADREWMGTEAFFGQGTRLTVV.

This chain links TRBV12-3 or TRBV12-4 with TRBJ2-7; no clear D. V lost 6 bases and J lost 0, with 12 bases in between. This CDR3 region has 14 residues. CDR3 coding DNA: TGTGCCAGCAGCACCGATGGGGTCTCCTACGAGCAGTACTTC. Translated, it gives CASSTDGVSYEQYF.

There are many counts of this clonotype. The chain employs TRBV24-1 and TRBJ2-1, with D possibly being TRBD1 or TRBD2 (5 bases each). The germline V and J ends were trimmed by 1 base and 7 bases, with 16 bases remaining between them. CDR3 length equals 16 residues. CDR1 and CDR2 (germline): KGHDR, SFDVKD. The CDR3 nucleotides read TGTGCCACCAGTGATTTTGGCCAGGGCGCGGGTAATGAGCAGTTCTTC. Its protein is CATSDFGQGAGNEQFF.

The count of this clonotype is one. This may come from a read error, since a much larger clone is one base off. The conserved closing phenylalanine or tryptophan is absent in this CDR3, likely reflecting a read error. This chain uses TRBV6-1 with TRBJ1-1, with a weak D call TRBD1 (5 bases). Germline V gene sequence: CDR1 MNHNS, CDR2 SASEGT. Between the trimmed V and J ends, which lost 5 bases and 1 base, there was a span of 14 bases. The CDR3 is made up of 15 amino acids. CDR3 sequence reads: CASSQGRGQNTEAFL. The CDR3 DNA sequence: TGTGCCAGCAGTCAAGGAAGGGGCCAGAACACTGAAGCTTTCCTT.

The chain has TRBV5-1 and TRBJ2-5, with 9 bases fitting TRBD1. This CDR3 has 15 amino acids. CDR1 is SGHRS, CDR2 YFSETQ, per germline. Trimming cost V 5 bases and J 1 base; bases outside gene matches: 6. The CDR3 DNA follows: TGCGCCAGCAGGGGGGACAGGGTGGGCCAAGAGACCCAGTACTTC. It encodes CASRGDRVGQETQYF.

This clonotype was picked up one time. J is TRBJ1-2 and V is TRBV4-2; D gene uncertain. V gave up 4 bases and J gave up 0 bases, with 12 bases separating them. The germline CDR1 and CDR2 sequences are LGHNA and YNFKEQ. The length of the CDR3 is 15 residues. The CDR3 sequence is CASSPSAGTNYGYTF. In DNA form, the CDR3 reads TGTGCCAGCAGCCCCAGCGCGGGAACTAACTATGGCTACACCTTC.

This clonotype was detected many times. The chain joins TRBV6-1 to TRBJ2-7; TRBD1 agrees at 8 bases. Germline values: CDR1 MNHNS, CDR2 SASEGT. V gave up 5 bases and J gave up 6 bases; unmatched junction bases: 12. This CDR3 spans 15 amino acids. The CDR3 coding sequence is TGTGCCAGCAGTCCCTCGGACAGGGACTCAGGCGAGCAGTACTTC. Amino acids: CASSPSDRDSGEQYF.

This clonotype has a count of ten or more. The CDR3 sequence is CASSDFRDRQPGGNQPQHF. The DNA of the CDR3 is TGCGCCAGCAGTGACTTCCGGGACAGACAGCCGGGGGGGAATCAGCCCCAGCATTTT. The rearrangement uses TRBV10-1 and TRBJ1-5; 7 bases align to TRBD1. The V gene's germline CDR1 is WNHNN and CDR2 SYGVQD (reference sequence). There are 19 residues in the CDR3. Trimming at V came to 3 bases and at J to 4 bases, leaving 18 bases not matched to a gene.

V usage is TRBV19 and J usage is TRBJ2-1, with D unresolved. With 5 bases removed from V and 0 bases from J, the gap between germline ends came to 11 bases. The germline V gene encodes CDR1 LNHDA and CDR2 SQIVND (reference sequence). The CDR3 loop spans 15 amino acids. This CDR3 reads CASSEGLHSYNEQFF. Written as DNA, the CDR3 is TGTGCCAGTAGTGAAGGCCTCCACTCCTACAATGAGCAGTTCTTC.